This paragraph reports one T cell receptor (beta chain). This specimen comes from a study of PD-L1 blockade in urothelial cancer. Looking at the study overall: Among blood samples, the median T cell count was around 140,000.

The time point was: peripheral blood 6 weeks after treatment start. The assay was immunoSEQ multiplex PCR, and TCRdb's table has in-frame clones only and misses some. The profile covers tens of thousands of clones, with more than 80% appearing a single time and 6% to 9.5% taken by the ten largest. CDR3 length: 19 amino acids. The V gene's germline CDR1 is SGHAT and CDR2 FQNNGV. The V and J ends lost 2 bases and 0 bases, in that order; junction bases with no gene match: 6. The sequences come from PBMCs, collected around atezolizumab (anti-PD-L1) treatment. The TCR originated in a man aged 70 or older with urothelial cancer. The rearrangement links TRBV11-2 to TRBJ2-1, with 14 nucleotides matching TRBD2. DNA for the CDR3: TGTGCCAGCAGCTTATTGACTAGCGGGAGGGATAGCTCCTACAATGAGCAGTTCTTC. Protein: CASSLLTSGRDSSYNEQFF.